What follows are 9 T cell receptor beta chains derived from one specimen sequenced in a study of blood T cell repertoires in COVID-19. Sequenced by immunoSEQ multiplex PCR; TCRdb stores in-frame clones only, minus some. The data show 450,000 or so clones, 85% to 90% seen once. Sequenced sample: peripheral blood. These receptors all stem from a man aged 18 to 30 with COVID-19, enrolled during active disease.

This clone was seen just once. V and J are TRBV7-9 and TRBJ2-2; possible D gene TRBD2, 7 bases. This CDR3 contains 18 residues. Between the trimmed V and J ends, which lost 5 bases and 4 bases, there was a span of 23 bases. Germline V lookup: CDR1 SEHNR, CDR2 FQNEAQ (reference sequence). The CDR3 here is CASSLAQGGGPSTGELFF. The CDR3 DNA is TGTGCCAGCAGCCTGGCTCAAGGGGGAGGGCCGAGCACCGGGGAGCTGTTTTTT.

This clone appeared once. Mismatch with germline at one junction end may stem from a read error. The chain joins TRBV6-2 or TRBV6-3 to TRBJ1-2; no clear D gene. CDR1 and CDR2 from the germline V gene are MNHEY and SVGEGT. The CDR3 consists of 13 residues. CDR3 region: CASSRPDSTDSGF. The CDR3 nucleotides read TGTGCCAGCAGCCGCCCCGACTCTACGGATAGTGGCTTC.

Turning to this clone: Other DNA sequences in this sample translate to the same CDR3. The chain employs TRBV7-2 and TRBJ2-7; TRBD1 matches at 10 bases. V lost 6 bases to trimming and J lost 3 bases; unmatched junction nucleotides: 2. In germline, CDR1 is SGHTA, CDR2 FQGNSA. The CDR3 is 13 residues long. The CDR3: CASSRDRGYEQYF. In DNA form, the CDR3 reads TGTGCCAGCAGTCGGGACAGGGGCTACGAGCAGTACTTC.

This chain uses TRBV6-5 with TRBJ2-3; the D gene is possibly TRBD2 (5 bases). CDR1 is MNHEY and CDR2 is SVGAGI in the germline V gene. V was clipped by 2 bases and J by 2 bases, with 11 bases between them. This CDR3 region has 15 residues. The CDR3 reads CASSYEGTSTDTQYF. The CDR3 DNA sequence: TGTGCCAGCAGTTACGAGGGAACGTCCACAGATACGCAGTATTTT.

The chain is built from TRBV5-4 and TRBJ1-4; D not resolved. Looked up from germline, CDR1 is SGHNT and CDR2 is YYREEE (reference sequence). V lost 1 base and J lost 7, with 14 bases in between. This CDR3 spans 15 amino acids. CDR3 region: CASSLSAGMGEKLFF. The CDR3 DNA follows: TGTGCCAGCAGCTTGTCGGCGGGGATGGGTGAAAAACTGTTTTTT.

The chain links TRBV20-1 to TRBJ2-1; TRBD1 is a possible D gene (6 bases). CDR1 and CDR2 from the germline V gene are DFQATT and SNEGSKA (reference sequence). This CDR3 spans 10 amino acids. Trimming removed 6 bases at V and 10 bases at J, with 10 bases between. The CDR3 spells CSAADREQFF. The CDR3 region has the DNA TGCAGTGCCGCCGACAGGGAGCAGTTCTTC.

CDR3: CASSLDTLAGARSGYTF. The CDR3 bases are TGTGCCAGCAGCTTAGACACCCTCGCGGGGGCACGGAGTGGCTACACCTTC. The J gene is TRBJ1-2, the V gene TRBV11-2, with D maybe TRBD1 (6 bases). Trimming removed 0 bases from V and 7 bases from J, with 21 bases in between. CDR3 length: 17 residues. The germline CDR1 and CDR2 sequences are SGHAT and FQNNGV.

This chain links TRBV5-1 with TRBJ2-3; TRBD2 aligns across 9 bases. Germline V gene data show CDR1 as SGHRS and CDR2 as YFSETQ. The CDR3 totals 17 residues. J lost 2 bases, V lost 1 base, and 8 bases had no gene match. CDR3 sequence reads: CASSLLLAGSTTDTQYF. CDR3 nucleotide sequence: TGCGCCAGCAGCTTGTTGCTAGCGGGATCAACCACAGATACGCAGTATTTT.

V is TRBV30 and J is TRBJ2-7; weak D call: TRBD2 (5 bases). CDR1 and CDR2 (germline): GTSNPN, SVGIG (reference sequence). This CDR3 is 12 amino acids long. The V gene lost 2 bases and the J gene lost 2 bases, with 7 bases spanning the gap. The CDR3 loop is CAWSRSAYEQYF. In DNA form, the CDR3 reads TGTGCCTGGAGTCGTAGCGCCTACGAGCAGTACTTC.